What follows is one T cell receptor beta chain and its context. Sequencing of TCR beta was undertaken in CD8+ and CD4+ T cells derived from blood. Treatment-naive patients with stable or active relapsing-remitting disease were the multiple sclerosis controls. Negative magnetic isolation gave CD8+ and CD4+ cells; FACS enriched CD8+ TEMRA. This sample is drawn from a study of CD8 T cells in Susac syndrome. The CDR3 length is 15 residues. Germline V gene data show CDR1 as MGHRA and CDR2 as YSYEKL. After removal of 2 bases from V and 2 bases from J, the junction contained 2 bases not matched to a gene. The RNA input was about 0.5 to 1 ug, and it was reverse transcribed with random hexamers. The CDR3 of TCR beta was amplified by immunoSEQ multiplex PCR across 54 Vbeta and 13 Jbeta. TCRdb analysed the immunoSEQ multiplex PCR reads with MiXCR anew, one entry per CDR3 protein. The sample contains 250,000 to 300,000 distinct CDR3 sequences, 70% to 90% of which appear only once.

V is TRBV4-1 and J is TRBJ2-3, with TRBD1 matching 9 bases. Material for sequencing was CD8+ T cells from PBMCs. The source of this sequence is a human donor with multiple sclerosis. CDR3 in DNA: TGCGCCAGCAGCCAATGGACAGGGGTCACAGATACGCAGTATTTT. Its translation is CASSQWTGVTDTQYF.